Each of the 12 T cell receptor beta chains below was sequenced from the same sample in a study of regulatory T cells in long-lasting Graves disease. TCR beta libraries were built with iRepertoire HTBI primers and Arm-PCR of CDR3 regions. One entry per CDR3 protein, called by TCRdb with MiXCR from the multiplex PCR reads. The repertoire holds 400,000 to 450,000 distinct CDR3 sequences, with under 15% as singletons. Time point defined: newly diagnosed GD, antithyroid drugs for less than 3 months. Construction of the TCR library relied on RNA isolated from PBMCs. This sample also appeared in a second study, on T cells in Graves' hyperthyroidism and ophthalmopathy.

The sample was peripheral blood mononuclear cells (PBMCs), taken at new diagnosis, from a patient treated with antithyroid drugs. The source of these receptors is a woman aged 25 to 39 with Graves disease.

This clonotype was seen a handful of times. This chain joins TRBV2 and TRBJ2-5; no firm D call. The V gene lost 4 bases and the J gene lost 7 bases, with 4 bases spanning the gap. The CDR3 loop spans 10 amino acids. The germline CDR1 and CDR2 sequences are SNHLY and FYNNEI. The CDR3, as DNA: TGTGCCAGCAGTGTTGGGACCCAGTACTTC. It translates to CASSVGTQYF.

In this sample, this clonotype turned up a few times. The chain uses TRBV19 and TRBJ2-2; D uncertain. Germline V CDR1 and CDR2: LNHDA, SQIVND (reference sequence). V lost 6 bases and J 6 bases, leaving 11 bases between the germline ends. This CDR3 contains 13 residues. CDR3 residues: CASRPTRAGELFF. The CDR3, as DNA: TGTGCCAGTAGGCCGACAAGGGCCGGGGAGCTGTTTTTT.

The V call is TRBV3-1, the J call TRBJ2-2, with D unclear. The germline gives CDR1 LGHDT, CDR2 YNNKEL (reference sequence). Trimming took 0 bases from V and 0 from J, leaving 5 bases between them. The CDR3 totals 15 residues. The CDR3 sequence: CASSQELSNTGELFF. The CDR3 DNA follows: TGTGCCAGCAGCCAAGAACTTTCGAACACCGGGGAGCTGTTTTTT.

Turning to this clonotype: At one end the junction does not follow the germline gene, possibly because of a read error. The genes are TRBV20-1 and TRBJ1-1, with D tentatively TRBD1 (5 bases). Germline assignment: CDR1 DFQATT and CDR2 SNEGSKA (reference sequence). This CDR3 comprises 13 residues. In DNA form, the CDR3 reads TGCAGGGCTACACTGGGGGGGGGCACTGAAGCTTTCTTT. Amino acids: CRATLGGGTEAFF.

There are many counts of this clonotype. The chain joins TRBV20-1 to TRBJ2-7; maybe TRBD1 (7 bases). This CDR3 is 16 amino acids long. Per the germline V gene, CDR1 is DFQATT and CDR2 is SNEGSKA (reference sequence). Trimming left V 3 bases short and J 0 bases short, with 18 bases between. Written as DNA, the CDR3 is TGCAGTGCTAGCCTGAGCCGACAGGGAGGCTCCTACGAGCAGTACTTC. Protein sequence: CSASLSRQGGSYEQYF.

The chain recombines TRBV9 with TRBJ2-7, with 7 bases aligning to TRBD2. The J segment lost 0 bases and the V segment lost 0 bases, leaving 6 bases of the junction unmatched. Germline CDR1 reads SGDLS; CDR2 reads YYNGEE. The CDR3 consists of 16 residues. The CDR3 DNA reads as TGTGCCAGCAGCGTAGCTGCGCGGGAGCCCTCCTACGAGCAGTACTTC. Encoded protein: CASSVAAREPSYEQYF.

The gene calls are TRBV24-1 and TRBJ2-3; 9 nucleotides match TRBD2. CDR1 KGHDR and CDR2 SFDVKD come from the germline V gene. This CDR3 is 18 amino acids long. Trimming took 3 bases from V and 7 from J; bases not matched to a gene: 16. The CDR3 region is CATSDPNAREGPFYTQYF. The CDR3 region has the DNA TGTGCCACCAGTGATCCTAACGCGCGGGAGGGCCCTTTTTATACGCAGTATTTT.

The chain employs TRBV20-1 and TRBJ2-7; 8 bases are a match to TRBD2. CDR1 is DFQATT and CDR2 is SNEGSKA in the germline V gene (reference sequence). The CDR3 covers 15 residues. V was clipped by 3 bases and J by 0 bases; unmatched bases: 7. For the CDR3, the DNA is TGCAGTGCTAGGATCGAGACTAGCGACTCCTACGAGCAGTACTTC. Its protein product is CSARIETSDSYEQYF.

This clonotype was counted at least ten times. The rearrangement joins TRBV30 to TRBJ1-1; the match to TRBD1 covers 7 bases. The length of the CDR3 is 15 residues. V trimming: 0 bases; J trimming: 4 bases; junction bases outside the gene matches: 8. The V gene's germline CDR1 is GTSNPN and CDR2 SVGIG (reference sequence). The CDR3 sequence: CAWSVRAGGLTEAFF. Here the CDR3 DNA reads TGTGCCTGGAGTGTACGGGCAGGGGGTCTCACTGAAGCTTTCTTT. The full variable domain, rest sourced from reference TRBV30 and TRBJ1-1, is SQTIHQWPATLVQPVGSPLSLECTVEGTSNPNLYWYRQAAGRGLQLLFYSVGIGQISSEVPQNLSASRPQDRQFILSSKKLLLSDSGFYLCAWSVRAGGLTEAFFGQGTRLTVV.

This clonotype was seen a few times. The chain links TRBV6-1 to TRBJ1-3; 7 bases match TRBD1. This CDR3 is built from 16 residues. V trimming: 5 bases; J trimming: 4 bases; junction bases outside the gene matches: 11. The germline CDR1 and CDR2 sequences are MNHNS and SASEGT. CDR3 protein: CASSPRSGTAGNTIYF. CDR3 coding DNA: TGTGCCAGCAGTCCACGATCCGGGACAGCCGGAAACACCATATATTTT.

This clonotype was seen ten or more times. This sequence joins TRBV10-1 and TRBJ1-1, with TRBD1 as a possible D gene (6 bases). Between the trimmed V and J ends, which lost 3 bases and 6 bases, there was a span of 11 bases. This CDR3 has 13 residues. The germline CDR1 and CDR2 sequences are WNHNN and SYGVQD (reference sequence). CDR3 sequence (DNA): TGCGCCAGCAGTGAACTACAGGGTTCTGAAGCTTTCTTT. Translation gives CASSELQGSEAFF.

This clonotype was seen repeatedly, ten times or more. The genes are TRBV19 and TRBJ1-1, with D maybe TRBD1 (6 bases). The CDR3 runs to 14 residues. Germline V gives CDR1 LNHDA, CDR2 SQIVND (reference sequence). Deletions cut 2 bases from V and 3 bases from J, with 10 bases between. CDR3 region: CASSIRGPDTEAFF. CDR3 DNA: TGTGCCAGTAGTATACGGGGGCCTGACACTGAAGCTTTCTTT.